This T cell receptor (beta chain) derives from a study of blood T cell repertoires in COVID-19. Across the whole study: From the United States, Italy and Spain came samples of acute and convalescent COVID-19. PBMCs, B-cell-depleted T cells, or T cells were the source of the cDNA or gDNA that made up the material.

The germline gives CDR1 SGDLS, CDR2 YYNGEE. This CDR3 is built from 17 residues. V was clipped by 3 bases and J by 3 bases; unmatched bases: 10. This clone came up once. Clones were sequenced by immunoSEQ multiplex PCR, and TCRdb holds only the in-frame ones, with some missing. Among hundreds of thousands of clones listed, 70% to 90% were seen once. Input material: peripheral blood. This receptor was obtained from a woman aged 18-35 years who had recovered from COVID-19. The V gene is TRBV9, the J gene TRBJ2-1; 9 nucleotides align to TRBD1. Here the CDR3 DNA reads TGTGCCAGCAGCGACTTAAAAGACAGGGGGGACTACAATGAGCAGTTCTTC. Translating gives CASSDLKDRGDYNEQFF.